The 23 T cell receptor beta chains below all came from one sample that was sequenced in a study of molecular identifiers for immune sequencing clone quantification. TCRdb reprocessed the PCR reads with MiXCR, giving one entry per CDR3 protein. The sample lists about 630,000 distinct CDR3 sequences, less than 30% occurring once. The material sequenced was naive CD8+ T cells from blood, with Jurkat cell RNA spiked in. Subset meaning: FACS-sorted CD8+CD4-CCR7+CD45RA+ naive T cells. Receptor source: a human donor in good health. Some libraries in this study had Jurkat cell RNA spiked in.

The CDR3 loop is CASSHPPHLAGHPNTEAFF. In nucleotides, the CDR3 is TGCGCCAGCAGCCACCCCCCACATCTTGCAGGACATCCGAACACTGAAGCTTTCTTT. The chain couples TRBV4-3 to TRBJ1-1; maybe TRBD1 (5 bases). V lost 3 bases, J lost 1 base, and 24 bases lay in between. CDR3 size: 19 residues. Germline V lookup: CDR1 LGHNA, CDR2 YSLEER.

In regard to this clonotype: A much larger clone lies one base from this, so it may be a read error. Written as DNA, the CDR3 is TGCGCCAGCAGCCTAGGACCGGGAGGCAAACAGCCCCAGCATTTT. Translated: CASSLGPGGKQPQHF. This chain connects TRBV4-1 to TRBJ1-5, with D unresolved. CDR1 is MGHRA, CDR2 YSYEKL, per germline. The CDR3 loop spans 15 amino acids.

This clonotype was recorded at least ten times. The rearrangement uses TRBV6-5 and TRBJ2-3; TRBD2 agrees at 9 bases. After removal of 7 bases from V and 0 bases from J, the junction contained 5 bases not matched to a gene. The CDR3 is 15 residues long. Germline V gives CDR1 MNHEY, CDR2 SVGAGI. The CDR3 here is CASNLAGESTDTQYF. In nucleotides, the CDR3 is TGTGCCAGCAACTTAGCGGGGGAGAGCACAGATACGCAGTATTTT.

In its sample, this clonotype was seen many times. It may be a read error: a sequence one base away is much more abundant. The chain uses TRBV2 and TRBJ2-7; TRBD1 might be the D (6 bases). V was pared by 6 bases and J by 0 bases, with 9 bases between. The CDR3 runs 13 residues. The germline gives CDR1 SNHLY, CDR2 FYNNEI. The CDR3 loop reads CASSGDISYEQYF. In nucleotides, the CDR3 is TGTGCCAGCAGCGGGGACATCTCCTACGAGCAGTACTTC. The full variable domain, completed using reference TRBV2 and TRBJ2-7, is EPEVTQTPSHQVTQMGQEVILRCVPISNHLYFYWYRQILGQKVEFLVSFYNNEISEKSEIFDDQFSVERPDGSNFTLKIRSTKLEDSAMYFCASSGDISYEQYFGPGTRLTVT.

At least ten counts were recorded for this clonotype. This rearrangement joins TRBV4-3 to TRBJ2-1; D might be TRBD2 (5 bases). Per the germline V gene, CDR1 is LGHNA and CDR2 is YSLEER. The CDR3 is 15 amino acids. Trimming took off 1 base at V and 9 bases at J, with 16 bases between the two ends. The CDR3: CASSQGDLGAGEQFF. Here the CDR3 DNA reads TGCGCCAGCAGCCAAGGTGACCTTGGCGCGGGTGAGCAGTTCTTC.

Concerning this clonotype itself: This may be a read error: a much more frequent sequence differs by one nucleotide. CDR3 residues: CASSTDRVNTEALF. As DNA, the CDR3 is TGTGCCAGCAGTACGGACAGGGTGAACACTGAAGCTCTCTTT. The chain couples TRBV12-3 or TRBV12-4 to TRBJ1-1; 8 nucleotides agree with TRBD1. The CDR3 is 14 amino acids.

This clonotype was picked up many times. At one end, the junction sequence differs from germline, possibly due to a read error. The gene calls are TRBV4-1 and TRBJ2-5; 11 bases match TRBD2. Per the germline V gene, CDR1 is MGHRA and CDR2 is YSYEKL. The CDR3 is made up of 17 amino acids. The chain's CDR3 is CASSPLAGGSNQGTQYF. CDR3 coding DNA: TGCGCCAGCAGCCCCCTAGCGGGGGGAAGTAACCAAGGGACCCAGTACTTC.

This clonotype was recorded a few times. The chain carries TRBV7-9 and TRBJ2-3; D is unresolved. Trimming shortened V by 1 base and J by 4 bases, and 15 bases separated the two germline ends. Germline-derived CDR1 and CDR2 are SEHNR and FQNEAQ (reference sequence). CDR3 size: 16 residues. The CDR3 nucleotides read TGTGCCAGCAGCTTAGATTTGGGTTTCGTTGCAGATACGCAGTATTTT. The encoded protein is CASSLDLGFVADTQYF. The full variable domain, completed using reference TRBV7-9 and TRBJ2-3, is DTGVSQNPRHKITKRGQNVTFRCDPISEHNRLYWYRQTLGQGPEFLTYFQNEAQLEKSRLLSDRFSAERPKGSFSTLEIQRTEQGDSAMYLCASSLDLGFVADTQYFGPGTRLTVL.

This clonotype was detected ten times or more. The J gene is TRBJ2-7, the V gene TRBV6-2 or TRBV6-3; 8 nucleotides match TRBD1. CDR3 length: 14 residues. V was clipped by 1 base and J by 2 bases; unmatched bases: 1. Germline loops: CDR1 MNHEY, CDR2 SVGEGT. The CDR3 sequence: CASSYLDRAYEQYF. CDR3 in DNA: TGTGCCAGCAGTTACTTGGACAGGGCCTACGAGCAGTACTTC.

In this sample, this clonotype turned up a few times. The gene calls are TRBV20-1 and TRBJ2-5; D may be TRBD2 (6 bases). This CDR3 spans 14 amino acids. Looked up from germline, CDR1 is DFQATT and CDR2 is SNEGSKA (reference sequence). V was shortened by 6 bases and J by 5 bases, with 19 bases between the two germline ends. CDR3 in amino acids: CSARLVRVGETQYF. The CDR3 DNA reads as TGCAGTGCCCGACTAGTTCGGGTCGGGGAGACCCAGTACTTC.

This clonotype was counted at least ten times. This rearrangement joins TRBV7-6 to TRBJ2-3; no clear D. The CDR3 contains 15 residues. Germline CDR1 and CDR2: SGHVS and FNYEAQ. V lost 1 base, J lost 3 bases, and 11 bases lay in between. CDR3 DNA: TGTGCCAGCAGCTTAGGGGTGGCAGAGACAGATACGCAGTATTTT. Protein product: CASSLGVAETDTQYF.

In regard to this clonotype: One end of the junction is discordant with germline, which a read error may explain. The chain carries TRBV10-3 and TRBJ2-2; 8 nucleotides match TRBD1. The CDR3 loop spans 16 amino acids. Germline V gives CDR1 ENHRY, CDR2 SYGVKD. The CDR3 DNA sequence: TGTGCCATCAGTGATCCGACAGGGGACGGCACCGGGGAGCTGTCTTTT. Amino acids: CAISDPTGDGTGELSF.

Ten or more counts support this clonotype. One end of the junction varies from germline; a read error may be responsible. CDR3 in amino acids: CASSFEGNTEAFF. DNA of the CDR3: TGCGCCAGCAGCTTCGAGGGAAACACTGAAGCTTTCTTT. The rearrangement uses TRBV7-6 and TRBJ1-1; D not certain. Germline V gene data show CDR1 as SGHVS and CDR2 as FNYEAQ. The CDR3 is 13 amino acids.

This clonotype occurred many times. The J gene is TRBJ1-1, the V gene TRBV14; unclear D gene. This CDR3 has 14 residues. V was clipped by 3 bases and J by 4 bases, with 12 bases between them. Germline CDR1 and CDR2: SGHDN and FVKESK. The CDR3 reads CASSQASRRTEAFF. The DNA of the CDR3 is TGTGCCAGCAGCCAGGCCAGTCGCCGCACTGAAGCTTTCTTT.

This clonotype was observed many times. The chain couples TRBV28 to TRBJ2-7; 7 bases are shared with TRBD1. The CDR3 runs to 12 residues. V lost 6 bases, J lost 6 bases, and 5 bases stayed unmatched. Per germline, CDR1 MDHEN and CDR2 SYDVKM. The chain's CDR3 is CASSNYRGEQYF. The CDR3 DNA sequence: TGTGCCAGCAGCAACTACAGGGGCGAGCAGTACTTC.

The chain recombines TRBV29-1 with TRBJ2-1, with 11 bases fitting TRBD2. This CDR3 is built from 14 residues. Germline values: CDR1 SQVTM, CDR2 ANQGSEA. The V segment lost 3 bases and the J segment 8 bases; nucleotides outside the gene matches: 6. As DNA, the CDR3 is TGCAGCGTTGAGTTAGCGGGAGGGCCCTATGAGCAGTTCTTC. The encoded protein is CSVELAGGPYEQFF.

V and J are TRBV7-3 and TRBJ2-1; 10 nucleotides align to TRBD2. Germline CDR1 and CDR2: SGHTA and FQGTGA. CDR3 size: 15 residues. Trimming took 8 bases from V and 9 from J; bases not matched to a gene: 13. The CDR3 sequence: CASGEMVAGGSEQFF. The CDR3 coding sequence is TGTGCCAGCGGCGAGATGGTAGCGGGAGGTAGTGAGCAGTTCTTC.

This clonotype appeared many times. This chain connects TRBV12-3 or TRBV12-4 to TRBJ1-6; 8 bases map to TRBD1. The CDR3 sequence is 14 residues long. Trimming removed 2 bases from V and 7 bases from J; junction bases left unmatched: 1. CDR3 region: CASSLSGGNSPLHF. The CDR3 DNA sequence: TGTGCCAGCAGTTTATCAGGGGGCAATTCACCCCTCCACTTT.

This clonotype was detected a few times. This chain links TRBV10-3 with TRBJ2-3; D is possibly TRBD2 (5 bases). The V and J ends lost 2 bases and 2 bases respectively, with 5 bases between them. Germline CDR1 reads ENHRY; CDR2 reads SYGVKD. The length of the CDR3 is 13 residues. The chain's CDR3 is CAISEDYTDTQYF. The CDR3 DNA follows: TGTGCCATCAGTGAGGACTACACAGATACGCAGTATTTT.

This clonotype has just a few counts. The chain has TRBV28 and TRBJ2-3; 11 nucleotides align to TRBD2. Germline CDR1 reads MDHEN; CDR2 reads SYDVKM. The CDR3 is 14 residues long. J gave up 4 bases and V 7 bases, and 4 bases lay outside the gene matches. The CDR3 region has the DNA TGTGCCAGCACACTAGCGGGAGAGGCAGATACGCAGTATTTT. It translates to CASTLAGEADTQYF.

This chain links TRBV20-1 with TRBJ2-5; 11 positions agree with TRBD1. CDR1 DFQATT and CDR2 SNEGSKA come from the germline V gene (reference sequence). The CDR3 has 14 residues. V shed 3 bases and J 2 bases; nucleotides not matched to a gene: 2. The CDR3 DNA sequence: TGCAGTGCTAGCCGGGACAGGGGGCAAGAGACCCAGTACTTC. This translates into CSASRDRGQETQYF.

To note about this clonotype: Given a much more abundant clone one base away, this may be a read error. The V call is TRBV19, the J call TRBJ2-4; D gene unclear. Germline V gives CDR1 LNHDA, CDR2 SQIVND (reference sequence). This CDR3 spans 13 amino acids. The CDR3 protein is CAGSITAKNIQYF. DNA for the CDR3: TGTGCCGGTAGTATTACTGCCAAAAACATTCAGTACTTC. The full variable domain, rest sourced from reference TRBV19 and TRBJ2-4, is DGGITQSPKYLFRKEGQNVTLSCEQNLNHDAMYWYRQDPGQGLRLIYYSQIVNDFQKGDIAEGYSVSREKKESFPLTVTSAQKNPTAFYLCAGSITAKNIQYFGAGTRLSVL.

V usage is TRBV5-1 and J usage is TRBJ1-2; TRBD1 agrees at 8 bases. The length of the CDR3 is 14 residues. The ends lost 0 bases at V and 3 bases at J; junction bases unmatched: 1. Germline V gene lookup returns CDR1 SGHRS and CDR2 YFSETQ. CDR3 in amino acids: CASSLVTGDYGYTF. The CDR3 DNA reads as TGCGCCAGCAGCTTGGTGACAGGGGACTATGGCTACACCTTC.